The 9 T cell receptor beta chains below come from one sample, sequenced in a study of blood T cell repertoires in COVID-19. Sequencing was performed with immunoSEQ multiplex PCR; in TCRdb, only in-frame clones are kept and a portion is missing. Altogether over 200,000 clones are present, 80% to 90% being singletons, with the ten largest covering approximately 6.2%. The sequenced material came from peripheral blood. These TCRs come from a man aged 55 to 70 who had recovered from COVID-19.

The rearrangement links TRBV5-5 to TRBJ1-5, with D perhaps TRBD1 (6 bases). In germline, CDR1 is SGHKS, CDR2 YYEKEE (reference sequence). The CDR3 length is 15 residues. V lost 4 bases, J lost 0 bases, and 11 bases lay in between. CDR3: CASSADRNSNQPQHF. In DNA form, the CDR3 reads TGTGCCAGCAGCGCTGACAGGAATAGCAATCAGCCCCAGCATTTT.

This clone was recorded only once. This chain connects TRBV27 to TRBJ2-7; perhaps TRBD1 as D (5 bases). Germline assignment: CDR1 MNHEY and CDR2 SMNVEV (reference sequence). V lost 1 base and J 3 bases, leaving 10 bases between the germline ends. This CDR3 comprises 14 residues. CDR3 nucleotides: TGTGCCAGCAGTTTATTAGGCAGGGACTACGAGCAGTACTTC. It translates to CASSLLGRDYEQYF.

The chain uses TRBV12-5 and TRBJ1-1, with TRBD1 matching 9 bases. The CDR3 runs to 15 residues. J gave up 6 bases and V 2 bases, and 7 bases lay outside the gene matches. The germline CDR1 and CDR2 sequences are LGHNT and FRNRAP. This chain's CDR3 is CASGLIRDRVAEAFF. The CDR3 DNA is TGTGCTAGTGGTTTGATCCGGGACAGGGTCGCTGAAGCTTTCTTT.

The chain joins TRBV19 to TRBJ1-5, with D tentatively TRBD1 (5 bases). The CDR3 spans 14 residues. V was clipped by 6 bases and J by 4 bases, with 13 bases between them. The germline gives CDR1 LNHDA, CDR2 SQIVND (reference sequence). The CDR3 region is CASRLSGQNQPQHF. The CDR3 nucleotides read TGTGCCAGTAGGTTGAGTGGACAAAATCAGCCCCAGCATTTT.

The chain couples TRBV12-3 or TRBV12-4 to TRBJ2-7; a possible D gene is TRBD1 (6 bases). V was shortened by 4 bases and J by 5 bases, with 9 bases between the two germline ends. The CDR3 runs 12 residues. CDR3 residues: CASSYRAHEQYF. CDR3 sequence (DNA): TGTGCCAGCAGTTACAGGGCCCACGAGCAGTACTTC.

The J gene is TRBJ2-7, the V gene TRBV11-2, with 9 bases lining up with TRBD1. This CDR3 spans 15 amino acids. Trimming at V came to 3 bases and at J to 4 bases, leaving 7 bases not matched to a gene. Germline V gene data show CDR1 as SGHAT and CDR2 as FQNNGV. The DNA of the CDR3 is TGTGCCAGCAGCTTCTCTGGGACAGGGAATTACGAGCAGTACTTC. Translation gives CASSFSGTGNYEQYF.

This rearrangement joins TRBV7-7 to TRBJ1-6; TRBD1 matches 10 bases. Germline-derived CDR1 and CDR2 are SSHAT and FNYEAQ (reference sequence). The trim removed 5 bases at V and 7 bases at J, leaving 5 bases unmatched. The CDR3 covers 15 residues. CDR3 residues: CASSVGQGVNSPLHF. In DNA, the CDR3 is TGTGCCAGCAGCGTCGGACAGGGGGTAAATTCACCCCTCCACTTT.

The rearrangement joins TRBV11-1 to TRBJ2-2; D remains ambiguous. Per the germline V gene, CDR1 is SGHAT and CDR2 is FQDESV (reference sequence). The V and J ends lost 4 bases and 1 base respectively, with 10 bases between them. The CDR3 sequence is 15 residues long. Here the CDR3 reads CASSSPTVNTGELFF. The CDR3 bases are TGTGCCAGCAGCTCCCCGACTGTGAACACCGGGGAGCTGTTTTTT.

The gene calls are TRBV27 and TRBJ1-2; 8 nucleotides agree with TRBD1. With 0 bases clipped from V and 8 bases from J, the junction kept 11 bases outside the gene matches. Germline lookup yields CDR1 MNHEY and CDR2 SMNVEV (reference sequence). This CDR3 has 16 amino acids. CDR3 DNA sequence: TGTGCCAGCAGTTTATCTGGCCCGGACAGGGTGCGAGGCTACACCTTC. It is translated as CASSLSGPDRVRGYTF.